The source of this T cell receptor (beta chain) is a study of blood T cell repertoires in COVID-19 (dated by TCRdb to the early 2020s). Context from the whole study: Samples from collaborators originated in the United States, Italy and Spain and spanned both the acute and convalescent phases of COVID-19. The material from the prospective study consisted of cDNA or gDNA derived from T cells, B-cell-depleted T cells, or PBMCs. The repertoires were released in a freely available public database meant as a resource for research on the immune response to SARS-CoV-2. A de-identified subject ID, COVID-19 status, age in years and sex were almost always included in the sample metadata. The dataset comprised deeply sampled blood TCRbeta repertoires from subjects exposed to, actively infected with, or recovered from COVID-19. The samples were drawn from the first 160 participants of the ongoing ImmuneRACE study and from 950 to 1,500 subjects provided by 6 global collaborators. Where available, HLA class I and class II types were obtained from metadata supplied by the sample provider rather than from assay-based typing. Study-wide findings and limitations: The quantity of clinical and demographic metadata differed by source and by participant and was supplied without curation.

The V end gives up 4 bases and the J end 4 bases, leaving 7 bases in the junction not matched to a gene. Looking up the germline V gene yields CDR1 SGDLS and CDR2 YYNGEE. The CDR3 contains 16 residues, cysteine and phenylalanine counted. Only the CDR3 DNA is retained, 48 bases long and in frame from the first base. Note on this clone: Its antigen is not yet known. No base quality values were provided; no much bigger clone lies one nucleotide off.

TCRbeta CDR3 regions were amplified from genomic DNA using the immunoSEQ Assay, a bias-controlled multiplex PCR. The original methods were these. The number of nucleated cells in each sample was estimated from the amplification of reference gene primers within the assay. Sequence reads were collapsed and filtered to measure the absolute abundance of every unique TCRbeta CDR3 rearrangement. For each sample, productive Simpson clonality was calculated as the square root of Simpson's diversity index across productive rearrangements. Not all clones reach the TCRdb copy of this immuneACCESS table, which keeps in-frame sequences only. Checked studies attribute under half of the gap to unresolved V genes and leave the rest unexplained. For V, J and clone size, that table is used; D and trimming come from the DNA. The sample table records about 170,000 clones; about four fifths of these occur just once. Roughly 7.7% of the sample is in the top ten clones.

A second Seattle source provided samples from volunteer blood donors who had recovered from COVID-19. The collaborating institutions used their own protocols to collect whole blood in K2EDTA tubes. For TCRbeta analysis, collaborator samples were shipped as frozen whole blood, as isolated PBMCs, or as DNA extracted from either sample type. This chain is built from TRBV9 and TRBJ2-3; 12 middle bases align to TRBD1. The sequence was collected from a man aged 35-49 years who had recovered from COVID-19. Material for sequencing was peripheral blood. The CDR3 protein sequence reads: CASSPTGQGAADTQYF. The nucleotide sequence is TGTGCCAGCAGCCCTACGGGACAGGGGGCGGCAGATACGCAGTATTTT. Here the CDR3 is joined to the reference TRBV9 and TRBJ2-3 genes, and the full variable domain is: DSGVTQTPKHLITATGQRVTLRCSPRSGDLSVYWYQQSLDQGLQFLIQYYNGEERAKGNILERFSAQQFPDLHSELNLSSLELGDSALYFCASSPTGQGAADTQYFGPGTRLTVL.